This T cell receptor (beta chain) was documented in a study of OX40 agonist ivuxolimab in advanced cancers. Overall study context: Males comprised 70% to 90% of the group, whose mean age was about 62 years (range about 23 to 80).

Study-level points and caveats: Doses of 0.1 to 3.0 mg/kg were accompanied by clonal expansion of CD4+ and CD8+ blood T cells by week 6.

Notes on this clone: The antigen remains unidentified.

TCRdb's table, derived via immunoSEQ multiplex PCR, lists solely in-frame clones and lacks some. The sample lists 90,000 or so clones; about 88% were seen once. This TCR derives from an adult with an advanced solid tumor such as melanoma, head and neck, liver or kidney cancer. The sequencing here drew on CD4+ or CD8+ T cells sorted from blood, taken in a trial of the OX40 agonist ivuxolimab.

The chain's CDR3 is CASSLELGQGTREQYF. The CDR3 nucleotides are TGTGCCAGCAGCTTAGAATTGGGTCAGGGCACGAGGGAGCAGTACTTC. This chain uses TRBV5-6 with TRBJ2-7; maybe TRBD1 (5 bases). The V gene lost 2 bases and the J gene lost 7 bases, with 22 bases spanning the gap. In germline, CDR1 is SGHDT, CDR2 YYEEEE. This CDR3 has 16 amino acids.